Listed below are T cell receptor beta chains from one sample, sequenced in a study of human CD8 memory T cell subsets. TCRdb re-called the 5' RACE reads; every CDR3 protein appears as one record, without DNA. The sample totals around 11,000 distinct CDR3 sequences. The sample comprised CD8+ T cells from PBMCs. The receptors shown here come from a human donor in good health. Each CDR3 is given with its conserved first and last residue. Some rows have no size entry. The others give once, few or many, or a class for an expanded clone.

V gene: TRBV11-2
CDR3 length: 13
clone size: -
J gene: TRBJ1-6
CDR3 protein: CASSLETVSPLHF

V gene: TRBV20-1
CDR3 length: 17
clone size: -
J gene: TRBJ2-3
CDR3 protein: CSQNGWELSLHTDTQYF

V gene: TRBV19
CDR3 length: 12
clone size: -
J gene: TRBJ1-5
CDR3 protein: CASTWDNQPQHF

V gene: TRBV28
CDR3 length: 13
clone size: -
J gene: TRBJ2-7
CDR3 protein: CASSTNPTYEQYF

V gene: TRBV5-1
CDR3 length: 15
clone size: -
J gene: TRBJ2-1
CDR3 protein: CASSWRGGIYNEQFF

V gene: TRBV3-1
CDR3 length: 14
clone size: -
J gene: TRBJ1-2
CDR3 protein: CASSQGLGNYGYTF

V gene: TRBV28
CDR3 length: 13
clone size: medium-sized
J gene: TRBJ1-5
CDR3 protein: CASRAAYNQPQHF

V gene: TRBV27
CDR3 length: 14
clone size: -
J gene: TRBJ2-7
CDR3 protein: CASSFGTGVNEQYF

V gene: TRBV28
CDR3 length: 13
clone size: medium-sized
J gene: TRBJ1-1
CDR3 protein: CASSLPHGTEAFF

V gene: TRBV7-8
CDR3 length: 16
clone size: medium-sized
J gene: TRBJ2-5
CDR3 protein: CASSLEAGGYKETQYF

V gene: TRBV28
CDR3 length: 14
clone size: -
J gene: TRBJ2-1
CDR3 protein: CASSQGLGSNEQFF

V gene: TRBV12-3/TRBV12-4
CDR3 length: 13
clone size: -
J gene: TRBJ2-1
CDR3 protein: CASSNSGGVEQFF

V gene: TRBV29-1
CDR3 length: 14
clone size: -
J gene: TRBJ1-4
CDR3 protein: CSVEDTKTNEKLFF

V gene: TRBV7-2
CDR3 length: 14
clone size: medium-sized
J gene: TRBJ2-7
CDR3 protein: CASSLAGLSYEQYF

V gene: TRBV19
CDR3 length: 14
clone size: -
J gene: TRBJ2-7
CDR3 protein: CASSTTASSYEQYF

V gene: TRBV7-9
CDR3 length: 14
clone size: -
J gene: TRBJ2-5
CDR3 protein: CASSESGGQETQYF

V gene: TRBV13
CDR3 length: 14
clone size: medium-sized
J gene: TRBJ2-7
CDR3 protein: CASSWGRSSYEQYF

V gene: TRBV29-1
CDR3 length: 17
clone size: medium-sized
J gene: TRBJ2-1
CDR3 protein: CSVEDRTSGLNYNEQFF

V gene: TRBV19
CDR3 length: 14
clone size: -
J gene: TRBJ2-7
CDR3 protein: CASSTVPRVYEQYF

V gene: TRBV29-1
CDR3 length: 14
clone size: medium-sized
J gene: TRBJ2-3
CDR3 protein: CSVGRAWGTDTQYF

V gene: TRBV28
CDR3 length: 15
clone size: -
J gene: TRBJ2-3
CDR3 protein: CASGTGTGVTDTQYF

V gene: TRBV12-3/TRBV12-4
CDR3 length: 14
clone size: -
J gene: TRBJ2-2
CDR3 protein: CASSPEGDRWELFF

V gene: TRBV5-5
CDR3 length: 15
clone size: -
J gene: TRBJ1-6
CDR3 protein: CASSHRQDLNSPLHF

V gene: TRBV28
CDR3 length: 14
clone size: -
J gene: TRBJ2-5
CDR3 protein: CASRTPREGETQYF

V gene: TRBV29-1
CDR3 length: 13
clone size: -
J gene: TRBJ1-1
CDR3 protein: CSVETASVSEAFF

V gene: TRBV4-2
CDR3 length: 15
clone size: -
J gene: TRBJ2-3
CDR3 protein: CASSLPSGSTDTQYF